These 21 T cell receptor beta chains originate from one sample sequenced in a study of control samples from healthy donors and cancer patients. Method: immunoSEQ multiplex PCR; TCRdb's copy keeps in-frame clones and lacks some. The repertoire holds roughly 84,000 clones, with around 89% as singletons. The sample comprised blood. These receptor sequences come from a man aged 50-60 years in good health.

The chain carries TRBV4-1 and TRBJ1-1, with D hard to call. The CDR3 has 16 residues. Germline assignment: CDR1 MGHRA and CDR2 YSYEKL. Trimming stripped 4 bases from V and 1 base from J, with 16 bases between. CDR3 bases: TGCGCCAGCAGCCCTCAGATCTTGGGGTCGAACACTGAAGCTTTCTTT. The encoded protein is CASSPQILGSNTEAFF.

The genes are TRBV3-1 (or the pseudogene TRBV3-2) and TRBJ2-6; tentative D call: TRBD1 (5 bases). Between the trimmed V and J ends, which lost 1 base and 2 bases, there was a span of 9 bases. CDR1 is LGHDT and CDR2 is YNNKEL in the germline V gene (reference sequence). CDR3 size: 16 residues. The CDR3 DNA follows: TGTGCCAGCAGCCAAGTTTCAGGGACTGGGGCCAACGTCCTGACTTTC. Protein: CASSQVSGTGANVLTF.

The chain is built from TRBV6-5 and TRBJ1-1; tentatively, D is TRBD1 (5 bases). V gave up 2 bases and J gave up 4 bases, with 14 bases separating them. The CDR3 totals 15 residues. Per the germline V gene, CDR1 is MNHEY and CDR2 is SVGAGI. The CDR3 DNA is TGTGCCAGCAGTTACCTCAGTCGGGGGACCACTGAAGCTTTCTTT. It translates to CASSYLSRGTTEAFF.

Notes on this clone: Germline and junction disagree at one end, which may indicate a read error. The chain couples TRBV10-2 to TRBJ1-2; D is undetermined. The germline V gene has CDR1 WSHSY and CDR2 SAAADI. The CDR3 consists of 12 residues. The CDR3 sequence: CASSERVGAYAF. The CDR3 coding sequence is TGCGCCAGCAGTGAACGGGTGGGAGCGTACGCCTTC.

The chain joins TRBV4-3 to TRBJ1-2, with D possibly TRBD1 on 5 matching bases. In germline, CDR1 is LGHNA, CDR2 YSLEER. The V end lost 0 bases, the J end lost 0 bases, and 11 bases lay between the germline ends. This CDR3 spans 16 amino acids. As DNA, the CDR3 is TGCGCCAGCAGCCAAGATGCGACAGAGCCTAACTATGGCTACACCTTC. It translates to CASSQDATEPNYGYTF.

This clone was recorded only once. This chain connects TRBV5-8 to TRBJ2-7, with D perhaps TRBD1 or TRBD2 (6 bases each). The CDR3 loop spans 14 amino acids. Between the trimmed V and J ends, which lost 0 bases and 0 bases, there was a span of 7 bases. The V gene's germline CDR1 is SGHTS and CDR2 YDEGEE. The chain's CDR3 is CASSLGGASYEQYF. As DNA, the CDR3 is TGTGCCAGCAGCTTGGGGGGGGCCTCCTACGAGCAGTACTTC. The whole variable domain, remainder taken from reference TRBV5-8 and TRBJ2-7, is EAGVTQSPTHLIKTRGQQATLRCSPISGHTSVYWYQQALGLGLQFLLWYDEGEERNRGNFPPRFSGRQFPNYSSELNVNALELEDSALYLCASSLGGASYEQYFGPGTRLTVT.

The rearrangement links TRBV30 to TRBJ1-4; 7 nucleotides match TRBD1. V lost 2 bases and J lost 2; bases outside the gene matches: 8. The CDR3 spans 16 residues. Per germline, CDR1 GTSNPN and CDR2 SVGIG (reference sequence). The CDR3, as DNA: TGTGCCTGGAGTCAATACTTACAGGGGACTAATGAAAAACTGTTTTTT. Protein: CAWSQYLQGTNEKLFF.

The gene calls are TRBV7-9 and TRBJ2-5; D is uncertain. V shed 4 bases and J shed 2 bases, with 2 bases lying between them. CDR3 length: 11 residues. Germline V gives CDR1 SEHNR, CDR2 FQNEAQ (reference sequence). This chain's CDR3 is CASSSQETQYF. The CDR3 bases are TGTGCCAGCAGCTCTCAAGAGACCCAGTACTTC. The full variable domain, rest sourced from reference TRBV7-9 and TRBJ2-5, is DTGVSQNPRHKITKRGQNVTFRCDPISEHNRLYWYRQTLGQGPEFLTYFQNEAQLEKSRLLSDRFSAERPKGSFSTLEIQRTEQGDSAMYLCASSSQETQYFGPGTRLLVL.

V gene TRBV10-2 combines with J gene TRBJ2-7; D possibly corresponds to TRBD1 (5 bases). V was cut by 5 bases and J by 4 bases, with 9 bases left in between. The CDR3 consists of 12 residues. Germline V gene data show CDR1 as WSHSY and CDR2 as SAAADI. The CDR3 loop reads CASSSQGYEQYF. In nucleotides, the CDR3 is TGCGCCAGCAGTTCCCAGGGTTACGAGCAGTACTTC.

The chain combines TRBV19 with TRBJ2-1; D remains ambiguous. This CDR3 region has 15 residues. Germline V CDR1 and CDR2: LNHDA, SQIVND (reference sequence). V lost 3 bases and J lost 5, with 14 bases in between. The CDR3 reads CASSISANAHNEQFF. DNA of the CDR3: TGTGCCAGTAGTATCTCCGCCAACGCCCACAATGAGCAGTTCTTC.

The rearrangement links TRBV6-6 to TRBJ2-5, with a tentative D call TRBD2 (5 bases). The germline V gene has CDR1 MNHNY and CDR2 SVGAGI (reference sequence). The V end was cut by 5 bases, the J end by 2 bases, with 9 bases between. This CDR3 region has 13 residues. Here the CDR3 reads CASSPGFQETQYF. The CDR3, as DNA: TGTGCCAGCAGTCCGGGATTTCAAGAGACCCAGTACTTC.

The chain couples TRBV24-1 to TRBJ2-3; 9 nucleotides match TRBD2. The CDR3 is made up of 16 amino acids. The germline V gene has CDR1 KGHDR and CDR2 SFDVKD. V dropped 3 bases and J dropped 2; count of bases not matched to a gene: 5. The DNA for the CDR3 is TGTGCCACCAGTGATCCTGAGCGGGGGGACACAGATACGCAGTATTTT. This gives the protein CATSDPERGDTDTQYF.

J is TRBJ1-5 and V is TRBV2, with D unclear. Germline V gene sequence: CDR1 SNHLY, CDR2 FYNNEI. The CDR3 runs 12 residues. The germline V and J ends were trimmed by 4 bases and 7 bases, with 8 bases remaining between them. The CDR3 loop reads CASSGDLQPQHF. The CDR3 bases are TGTGCCAGCAGTGGGGATCTACAGCCCCAGCATTTT.

The rearrangement uses TRBV7-2 and TRBJ1-2; D gene unclear. This CDR3 has 18 amino acids. V gave up 2 bases and J gave up 5 bases, with 24 bases separating them. Germline V gives CDR1 SGHTA, CDR2 FQGNSA. The CDR3 region is CASSLTSRFITAFYGYTF. In DNA form, the CDR3 reads TGTGCCAGCAGCTTAACGTCCCGCTTCATAACGGCTTTTTATGGCTACACCTTC. The complete variable domain, with remaining parts taken from reference TRBV7-2 and TRBJ1-2, reads GAGVSQSPSNKVTEKGKDVELRCDPISGHTALYWYRQSLGQGLEFLIYFQGNSAPDKSGLPSDRFSAERTGGSVSTLTIQRTQQEDSAVYLCASSLTSRFITAFYGYTFGSGTRLTVV.

The CDR3 reads CASSDATTSYGYTF. DNA of the CDR3: TGTGCCAGCAGCGACGCGACAACCAGCTATGGCTACACCTTC. The chain employs TRBV5-4 and TRBJ1-2; D is undetermined. The CDR3 runs 14 residues. The germline V gene has CDR1 SGHNT and CDR2 YYREEE (reference sequence). Trimming took off 4 bases at V and 4 bases at J, with 14 bases between the two ends.

This clone occurred a few times. The chain employs TRBV25-1 and TRBJ1-1, with D uncertain. The CDR3 has 14 amino acids. Germline V CDR1 and CDR2: MGHDK, SYGVNS. Trimming shortened V by 3 bases and J by 7 bases, and 15 bases separated the two germline ends. CDR3 residues: CASSEAGRDLEAFF. The CDR3 region has the DNA TGTGCCAGCAGTGAGGCCGGGAGGGATCTTGAAGCTTTCTTT.

This rearrangement joins TRBV5-6 to TRBJ2-3; TRBD2 agrees at 14 bases. V trimming: 4 bases; J trimming: 7 bases; junction bases outside the gene matches: 8. There are 16 residues in the CDR3. Germline loops: CDR1 SGHDT, CDR2 YYEEEE. CDR3 in DNA: TGTGCCAGCAGCCTGGGACTAGCGGGGGCCGGCCATACGCAGTATTTT. Protein sequence: CASSLGLAGAGHTQYF.

V is TRBV2 and J is TRBJ2-2, with D possibly TRBD1 on 6 matching bases. The germline V and J ends were trimmed by 8 bases and 6 bases, with 13 bases remaining between them. The germline V gene encodes CDR1 SNHLY and CDR2 FYNNEI. This CDR3 is built from 13 residues. The CDR3 loop reads CASRLQGPGELFF. Written as DNA, the CDR3 is TGTGCCAGCCGACTTCAGGGGCCCGGGGAGCTGTTTTTT.

This clone was seen just once. The chain recombines TRBV19 with TRBJ2-7; 10 bases match TRBD1. Per the germline V gene, CDR1 is LNHDA and CDR2 is SQIVND (reference sequence). V gave up 5 bases and J gave up 4 bases; unmatched junction bases: 8. The CDR3 runs 15 residues. In nucleotides, the CDR3 is TGTGCCAGTAGTTTATACCGGGACAGGGGATACGAGCAGTACTTC. It specifies CASSLYRDRGYEQYF.

V and J are TRBV11-1 and TRBJ2-1, with D uncertain. The V end lost 4 bases, the J end lost 8 bases, and 15 bases lay between the germline ends. This CDR3 is built from 14 residues. In germline, CDR1 is SGHAT, CDR2 FQDESV (reference sequence). Here the CDR3 DNA reads TGTGCCAGCAGCTACTTCCGATCGGTCTATGAGCAGTTCTTC. This sequence encodes CASSYFRSVYEQFF.

J is TRBJ2-7 and V is TRBV9; 12 bases agree with TRBD2. Trimming cost V 0 bases and J 4 bases; bases outside gene matches: 5. Germline V gene sequence: CDR1 SGDLS, CDR2 YYNGEE. This CDR3 has 16 amino acids. In nucleotides, the CDR3 is TGTGCCAGCAGCGTAGGCGTGACTAGCGGGGGTTACGAGCAGTACTTC. It specifies CASSVGVTSGGYEQYF.